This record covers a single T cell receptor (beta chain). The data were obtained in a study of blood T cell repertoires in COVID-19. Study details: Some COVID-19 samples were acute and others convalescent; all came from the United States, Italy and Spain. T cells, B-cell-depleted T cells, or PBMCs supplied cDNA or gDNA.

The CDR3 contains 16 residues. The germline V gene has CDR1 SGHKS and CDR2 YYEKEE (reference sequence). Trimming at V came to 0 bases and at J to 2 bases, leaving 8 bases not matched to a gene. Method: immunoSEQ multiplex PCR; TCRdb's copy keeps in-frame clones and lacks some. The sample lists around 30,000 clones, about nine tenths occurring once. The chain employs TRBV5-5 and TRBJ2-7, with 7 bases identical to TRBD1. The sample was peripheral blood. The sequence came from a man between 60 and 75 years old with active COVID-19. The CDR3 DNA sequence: TGTGCCAGCAGCTTGGCCCCTCGGACAGGTGCCTACGAGCAGTACTTC. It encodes CASSLAPRTGAYEQYF.